Each of the 10 T cell receptor beta chains below was sequenced from the same sample in a study of PD-L1 blockade in urothelial cancer. Assay: immunoSEQ multiplex PCR; the TCRdb copy retains only in-frame clones and omits some. Of about 91,000 clones listed, approximately 87% are singletons. Described time point: peripheral blood 6 weeks after treatment start. Specimen: PBMCs, collected around atezolizumab (anti-PD-L1) treatment. The receptor source for this set is a man aged 70 or older with urothelial cancer.

The CDR3 sequence: CASSLAWLAGGGTDTQYF. DNA for the CDR3: TGTGCCAGCAGCTTAGCGTGGCTAGCGGGGGGAGGCACAGATACGCAGTATTTT. The chain joins TRBV7-9 to TRBJ2-3, with 11 bases matching TRBD2. The CDR3 totals 18 residues. V dropped 0 bases and J dropped 1; count of bases not matched to a gene: 6. Germline-derived CDR1 and CDR2 are SEHNR and FQNEAQ (reference sequence).

V usage is TRBV7-2 and J usage is TRBJ2-4, with 9 positions matching TRBD1. Germline CDR1 SGHTA, CDR2 FQGNSA. The CDR3 is 15 residues long. Unmatched junction bases numbered 2, after V lost 4 bases and J lost 1 base. CDR3 nucleotide sequence: TGTGCCAGCAGCTGGGACAGGGCGGCCAAAAACATTCAGTACTTC. It yields the protein CASSWDRAAKNIQYF.

For the CDR3, the DNA is TGTGCCAGCAGCGTAGGGAGCAGGGGGGAAGAAAAACTGTTTTTT. Translated: CASSVGSRGEEKLFF. The chain recombines TRBV9 with TRBJ1-4; 7 bases fit TRBD1. Germline loops: CDR1 SGDLS, CDR2 YYNGEE. The J segment lost 8 bases and the V segment lost 0 bases, leaving 7 bases of the junction unmatched. This CDR3 has 15 residues.

The J gene is TRBJ2-3, the V gene TRBV5-4; a weak D match, TRBD2 (5 bases). Germline CDR1 reads SGHNT; CDR2 reads YYREEE (reference sequence). This CDR3 is built from 13 residues. V dropped 3 bases and J dropped 3 bases, with 8 bases sitting between them. This CDR3 reads CASSSTSTDTQYF. The CDR3 region has the DNA TGTGCCAGCAGCTCCACTAGTACAGATACGCAGTATTTT. Filled out from reference TRBV5-4 and TRBJ2-3, the complete variable domain reads ETGVTQSPTHLIKTRGQQVTLRCSSQSGHNTVSWYQQALGQGPQFIFQYYREEENGRGNFPPRFSGLQFPNYSSELNVNALELDDSALYLCASSSTSTDTQYFGPGTRLTVL.

The chain is built from TRBV18 and TRBJ2-5, with D perhaps TRBD2 (6 bases). V lost 3 bases and J lost 3, with 11 bases in between. CDR3 size: 14 residues. The V gene's germline CDR1 is KGHSH and CDR2 LQKENI. The CDR3, as DNA: TGTGCCAGCTCACCGAATCGGGGGAAAGAGACCCAGTACTTC. This translates into CASSPNRGKETQYF.

The rearrangement uses TRBV5-1 and TRBJ2-2; D is perhaps TRBD1 (5 bases). From germline, CDR1 is SGHRS and CDR2 YFSETQ. The CDR3 loop spans 13 amino acids. The V end lost 0 bases, the J end lost 5 bases, and 5 bases lay between the germline ends. The DNA of the CDR3 is TGCGCCAGCAGCTTGGAGGGGACCGGGGAGCTGTTTTTT. Residues: CASSLEGTGELFF.

The rearrangement joins TRBV7-2 to TRBJ2-2; TRBD2 aligns across 8 bases. V lost 5 bases and J lost 15; bases outside the gene matches: 11. CDR3 length: 13 amino acids. Germline assignment: CDR1 SGHTA and CDR2 FQGNSA. CDR3 DNA sequence: TGTGCCAGCAGCCGGGGTAGCGGGGAAGCAATGTTTTTT. Protein: CASSRGSGEAMFF.

The chain employs TRBV27 and TRBJ1-6; D ambiguous. The CDR3 is made up of 15 amino acids. Germline CDR1 and CDR2: MNHEY and SMNVEV (reference sequence). Trimming pared 2 bases from V and 0 bases from J, leaving 5 bases between. CDR3 DNA: TGTGCCAGCAGTTTAGGTAGCTCCTATAATTCACCCCTCCACTTT. Its protein product is CASSLGSSYNSPLHF.

The gene calls are TRBV4-1 and TRBJ1-1; possibly TRBD1 for D (6 bases). Germline V CDR1 and CDR2: MGHRA, YSYEKL. The CDR3 length is 17 residues. Trimming took 0 bases from V and 0 from J, leaving 14 bases between them. The CDR3 loop is CASSQDITGTMNTEAFF. The CDR3 nucleotides read TGCGCCAGCAGCCAAGATATCACAGGGACCATGAACACTGAAGCTTTCTTT.

The rearrangement uses TRBV19 and TRBJ2-7; 12 nucleotides line up with TRBD2. The CDR3 covers 14 residues. V lost 6 bases, J lost 3 bases, and 3 bases stayed unmatched. Looked up from germline, CDR1 is LNHDA and CDR2 is SQIVND (reference sequence). CDR3 nucleotide sequence: TGTGCCAGTAGGCGGACTAGCGGGGACTACGAGCAGTACTTC. Translation: CASRRTSGDYEQYF.